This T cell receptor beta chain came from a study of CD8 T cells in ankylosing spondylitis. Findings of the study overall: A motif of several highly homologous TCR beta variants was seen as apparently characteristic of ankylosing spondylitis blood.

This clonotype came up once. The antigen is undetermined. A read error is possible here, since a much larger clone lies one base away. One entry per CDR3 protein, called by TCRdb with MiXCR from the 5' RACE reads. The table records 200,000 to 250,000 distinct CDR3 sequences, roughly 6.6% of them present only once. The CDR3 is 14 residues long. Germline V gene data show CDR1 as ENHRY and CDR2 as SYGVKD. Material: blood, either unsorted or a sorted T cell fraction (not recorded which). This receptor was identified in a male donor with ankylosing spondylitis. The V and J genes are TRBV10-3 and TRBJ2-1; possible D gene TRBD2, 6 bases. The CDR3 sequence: CDISLARGEDEQFF. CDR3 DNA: TGTGACATCAGTCTAGCGAGAGGCGAGGATGAGCAGTTCTTC.